These 24 T cell receptor beta chains were sequenced from one sample in a study of T cell changes during pregnancy in multiple sclerosis. Clones were read by immunoSEQ multiplex PCR, and TCRdb kept only the in-frame ones, dropping some. The sample gives tens of thousands of clones, approximately 94% of which show up once; 0.4% to 0.55% is in the top ten. Sequenced material: CD4+ T cells from peripheral blood mononuclear cells, taken after pregnancy. These receptor sequences come from a female donor with multiple sclerosis, enrolled in a pregnancy study.

The V call is TRBV4-2, the J call TRBJ2-3; 13 positions match TRBD2. The CDR3 is 16 residues long. Trimming took 4 bases from V and 2 from J; bases not matched to a gene: 3. CDR1 LGHNA and CDR2 YNFKEQ come from the germline V gene. The CDR3 reads CASSPGLAGITDTQYF. CDR3 DNA: TGTGCCAGCAGCCCGGGACTAGCGGGGATCACAGATACGCAGTATTTT.

The V gene is TRBV6-5, the J gene TRBJ1-4; 9 bases align to TRBD1. After removal of 2 bases from V and 5 bases from J, the junction contained 3 bases not matched to a gene. The V gene's germline CDR1 is MNHEY and CDR2 SVGAGI. The CDR3 spans 15 residues. CDR3 in amino acids: CASSYDTGGNEKLFF. The DNA for the CDR3 is TGTGCCAGCAGTTACGATACAGGGGGCAATGAAAAACTGTTTTTT.

This clone was counted a single time. The chain employs TRBV18 and TRBJ2-6; D not resolved. The CDR3 is 14 amino acids. Germline CDR1 KGHSH, CDR2 LQKENI. Trimming pared 3 bases from V and 0 bases from J, leaving 3 bases between. The CDR3 loop is CASSPSSGANVLTF. CDR3 DNA: TGTGCCAGCTCACCTAGCTCTGGGGCCAACGTCCTGACTTTC.

The chain couples TRBV6-5 to TRBJ1-1; D possibly corresponds to TRBD1 (5 bases). V was shortened by 2 bases and J by 3 bases, with 7 bases between the two germline ends. Germline values: CDR1 MNHEY, CDR2 SVGAGI. The CDR3 extends over 13 amino acids. CDR3 in DNA: TGTGCCAGCAGTTACGGGGGGGACACTGAAGCTTTCTTT. Translating it yields CASSYGGDTEAFF.

The rearrangement uses TRBV7-8 and TRBJ1-2; 10 positions match TRBD1. V lost 5 bases to trimming and J lost 6 bases; unmatched junction nucleotides: 9. CDR1 and CDR2 from the germline V gene are SGHVS and FQNEAQ. CDR3 size: 15 residues. The CDR3 DNA follows: TGTGCCAGCAGCCAAAGAACCGGGACAGGGGATGGCTACACCTTC. Translated, it gives CASSQRTGTGDGYTF.

The rearrangement uses TRBV7-9 and TRBJ2-3; possible D gene TRBD1, 6 bases. The V gene's germline CDR1 is SEHNR and CDR2 FQNEAQ (reference sequence). With 5 bases removed from V and 6 bases from J, the gap between germline ends came to 9 bases. The CDR3 runs 12 residues. The CDR3 coding sequence is TGTGCCAGCAGCCCAGGGGTGGATACGCAGTATTTT. This codes for CASSPGVDTQYF.

The chain has TRBV6-1 and TRBJ1-2; 9 bases are shared with TRBD1. Germline trimming cut 5 bases from V and 8 bases from J; bases unmatched to any gene: 6. This CDR3 spans 13 amino acids. The germline CDR1 and CDR2 sequences are MNHNS and SASEGT. CDR3 nucleotide sequence: TGTGCCAGCAGTAACCGGGACAGGGACGGCTACACCTTC. This sequence encodes CASSNRDRDGYTF.

This chain connects TRBV11-2 to TRBJ1-2; D is possibly TRBD1 (5 bases). Germline CDR1 SGHAT, CDR2 FQNNGV. Trimming shortened V by 1 base and J by 4 bases, and 13 bases separated the two germline ends. The CDR3 covers 15 residues. The CDR3 sequence is CASSLGGASPYGYTF. As DNA, the CDR3 is TGTGCCAGCAGCTTAGGGGGCGCATCACCCTATGGCTACACCTTC.

This sequence joins TRBV12-5 and TRBJ1-4, with D uncertain. V was shortened by 6 bases and J by 4 bases, with 9 bases between the two germline ends. The CDR3 runs to 13 residues. Germline V gives CDR1 LGHNT, CDR2 FRNRAP. The CDR3 here is CASGSGFNEKLFF. In DNA, the CDR3 is TGTGCTAGTGGATCAGGATTTAATGAAAAACTGTTTTTT.

CDR3: CASSMGQSFVGQPQHF. The CDR3 DNA reads TGTGCCAGTAGTATGGGACAGAGCTTTGTGGGGCAGCCCCAGCATTTT. The V and J genes are TRBV19 and TRBJ1-5; 7 bases are a match to TRBD1. Trimming took 3 bases from V and 7 from J; bases not matched to a gene: 12. The CDR3 is 16 residues long. CDR1 and CDR2 from the germline V gene are LNHDA and SQIVND (reference sequence).

CDR3 residues: CAWKGGTENSPLHF. In DNA, the CDR3 is TGTGCCTGGAAGGGCGGGACGGAAAATTCACCCCTCCACTTT. The V gene is TRBV30, the J gene TRBJ1-6, with D possibly matching TRBD1 (5 bases). This CDR3 is 14 amino acids long. The V and J ends lost 4 bases and 7 bases respectively, with 14 bases between them. In germline, CDR1 is GTSNPN, CDR2 SVGIG (reference sequence).

The CDR3: CASSPTGDTEAFF. CDR3 nucleotide sequence: TGTGCCAGCAGCCCGACTGGAGACACTGAAGCTTTCTTT. The V call is TRBV11-3, the J call TRBJ1-1; no reliable D call. In germline, CDR1 is SGHNT, CDR2 YENEEA. Deletions cut 5 bases from V and 3 bases from J, with 10 bases between. The CDR3 totals 13 residues. Complete variable domain (other parts from reference TRBV11-3 and TRBJ1-1): EAGVVQSPRYKIIEKKQPVAFWCNPISGHNTLYWYLQNLGQGPELLIRYENEEAVDDSQLPKDRFSAERLKGVDSTLKIQPAELGDSAVYLCASSPTGDTEAFFGQGTRLTVV.

The chain links TRBV19 to TRBJ2-7; D unresolved. Deletions cut 3 bases from V and 3 bases from J, with 12 bases between. Germline values: CDR1 LNHDA, CDR2 SQIVND (reference sequence). This CDR3 is 14 amino acids long. In DNA, the CDR3 is TGTGCCAGTAGTATGGATGGCGGTGACTACGAGCAGTACTTC. Amino acids: CASSMDGGDYEQYF.

The chain joins TRBV19 to TRBJ2-3, with a tentative D call TRBD1 (7 bases). This CDR3 has 17 amino acids. V dropped 4 bases and J dropped 1 base, with 18 bases sitting between them. Looked up from germline, CDR1 is LNHDA and CDR2 is SQIVND (reference sequence). The CDR3 DNA reads TGTGCCAGTAGTACGGGGGAATTCGGACAGGGCACAGATACGCAGTATTTT. Protein product: CASSTGEFGQGTDTQYF. The full variable domain, in which reference TRBV19 and TRBJ2-3 provide the parts outside the CDR3, is DGGITQSPKYLFRKEGQNVTLSCEQNLNHDAMYWYRQDPGQGLRLIYYSQIVNDFQKGDIAEGYSVSREKKESFPLTVTSAQKNPTAFYLCASSTGEFGQGTDTQYFGPGTRLTVL.

The chain carries TRBV27 and TRBJ1-4, with 9 bases identical to TRBD1. Losses at the gene ends were 5 bases for V and 10 bases for J; bases not matched to a gene: 11. This CDR3 comprises 15 residues. Germline CDR1 MNHEY, CDR2 SMNVEV (reference sequence). The CDR3 DNA reads TGTGCCAGCAGTGAAAAGCCGGGACAGGGCAGAAAACTGTTTTTT. As protein: CASSEKPGQGRKLFF.

The chain joins TRBV30 to TRBJ1-5; D unresolved. The length of the CDR3 is 13 residues. Germline V gene data show CDR1 as GTSNPN and CDR2 as SVGIG (reference sequence). V was pared by 2 bases and J by 5 bases, with 10 bases between. CDR3 sequence: CAWSFGVDQPQHF. CDR3 DNA sequence: TGTGCCTGGAGTTTCGGGGTGGATCAGCCCCAGCATTTT.

The rearrangement links TRBV11-3 to TRBJ2-5; 11 nucleotides align to TRBD2. Trimming took 1 base from V and 0 from J; bases not matched to a gene: 4. Germline V gene lookup returns CDR1 SGHNT and CDR2 YENEEA. The CDR3 extends over 17 amino acids. CDR3 sequence reads: CASSLGLTSGDQETQYF. The CDR3 coding sequence is TGTGCCAGCAGCTTAGGCCTGACTAGCGGGGACCAAGAGACCCAGTACTTC.

CDR3: CASSVAPDLREPQHF. Written as DNA, the CDR3 is TGTGCCAGCAGCGTAGCTCCGGACCTGAGGGAGCCCCAGCATTTT. The chain links TRBV9 to TRBJ1-5, with D uncertain. The germline V gene encodes CDR1 SGDLS and CDR2 YYNGEE. The CDR3 covers 15 residues. V lost 0 bases to trimming and J lost 8 bases, with 15 bases between them.

The rearrangement links TRBV7-6 to TRBJ2-3, with D possibly matching TRBD2 (6 bases). This CDR3 is built from 16 residues. Germline assignment: CDR1 SGHVS and CDR2 FNYEAQ. V lost 1 base to trimming and J lost 0 bases, with 11 bases between them. CDR3 sequence (DNA): TGTGCCAGCAGCTTAGAAGCTAGCGCTAGCACAGATACGCAGTATTTT. Protein product: CASSLEASASTDTQYF.

The chain is built from TRBV6-6 and TRBJ1-6, with unresolved D. This CDR3 region has 15 residues. V lost 2 bases, J lost 4 bases, and 9 bases lay in between. CDR1 MNHNY and CDR2 SVGAGI come from the germline V gene (reference sequence). CDR3 in DNA: TGTGCCAGCAGTTACGGGCAGATATATAATTCACCCCTCCACTTT. As protein: CASSYGQIYNSPLHF.

This chain connects TRBV2 to TRBJ1-5; D is ambiguous. Germline lookup yields CDR1 SNHLY and CDR2 FYNNEI. V dropped 3 bases and J dropped 5 bases, with 11 bases sitting between them. CDR3 length: 14 residues. The CDR3 region has the DNA TGTGCCAGCAGTGAGAGGAGACCAGATCAGCCCCAGCATTTT. It encodes CASSERRPDQPQHF.

The chain combines TRBV9 with TRBJ2-1, with D perhaps TRBD2 (5 bases). Germline CDR1 and CDR2: SGDLS and YYNGEE. The CDR3 covers 14 residues. V was cut by 4 bases and J by 10 bases, with 18 bases left in between. CDR3 in DNA: TGTGCCAGCAGCCCCCTCCCCTTAGCGAGCGAGCAGTTCTTC. This translates into CASSPLPLASEQFF.

The rearrangement joins TRBV4-2 to TRBJ1-3; TRBD1 matches at 12 bases. This CDR3 is built from 16 residues. Germline CDR1 is LGHNA and CDR2 is YNFKEQ. With 3 bases clipped from V and 9 bases from J, the junction kept 9 bases outside the gene matches. CDR3 loop: CASSQAGTGGVGTIYF. CDR3 sequence (DNA): TGTGCCAGCAGCCAGGCTGGGACAGGGGGCGTCGGCACCATATATTTT.

This rearrangement joins TRBV2 to TRBJ1-3; TRBD1 aligns across 7 bases. The V and J ends lost 4 bases and 0 bases, in that order; junction bases with no gene match: 12. CDR3 size: 18 residues. Germline assignment: CDR1 SNHLY and CDR2 FYNNEI. CDR3 region: CASSGIVWDRDSGNTIYF. The DNA for the CDR3 is TGTGCCAGCAGTGGTATTGTTTGGGACAGAGACTCTGGAAACACCATATATTTT.